These T cell receptor beta chains were read from a single sample in a study of blood T cell repertoires in COVID-19. Libraries were prepared by immunoSEQ multiplex PCR; TCRdb keeps only in-frame clonotypes and omits some of them. The sample has fewer than 250,000 clones, roughly 84% seen once; the top ten hold about 0.93%. Sequenced input: peripheral blood. The receptors were sampled from a middle-aged man with acute or convalescent COVID-19. Both conserved end residues are part of each CDR3. The D gene is left open where the match is weak. Some rows mark clone size as missing; the rest say once, few, many or name a class of expanded clone.

-	TRBV6-2/TRBV6-3	TRBJ2-6	TRBD1	CASSSTGLNSGANVLTF	TGTGCCAGCAGCTCGACAGGGTTGAACTCTGGGGCCAACGTCCTGACTTTC
-	TRBV5-6	TRBJ2-5	TRBD1	CASSVGTGRETQYF	TGTGCCAGCAGCGTAGGGACAGGGAGGGAGACCCAGTACTTC
few	TRBV30	TRBJ1-3	-	CAWSVRGNTIYF	TGTGCCTGGAGTGTCAGGGGAAACACCATATATTTT
-	TRBV7-2	TRBJ1-2	-	CATSYYTF	TGTGCCACTTCCTACTACACCTTC
-	TRBV11-2	TRBJ2-2	-	CASSVRRYTGELFF	TGTGCCAGCAGCGTCCGCAGATACACCGGGGAGCTGTTTTTT
few	TRBV7-2	TRBJ2-1	TRBD2	CASSSSGGPFPEQFF	TGTGCCAGCAGCTCTAGCGGGGGGCCCTTCCCTGAGCAGTTCTTC
-	TRBV5-5	TRBJ1-6	-	CASSLERSPLHF	TGTGCCAGCAGCTTGGAGCGTTCACCCCTCCACTTT
-	TRBV6-6	TRBJ2-7	TRBD2	CASSYPSGGTFYEQYF	TGTGCCAGCAGTTACCCGAGCGGGGGGACGTTTTACGAGCAGTACTTC
few	TRBV29-1	TRBJ1-2	-	CSVPKGGSRNYGYTF	TGCAGCGTTCCAAAAGGGGGTTCTCGAAACTATGGCTACACCTTC
-	TRBV18	TRBJ1-2	TRBD1	CASSGPGQGTILYGYTF	TGTGCCAGCTCTGGGCCGGGACAGGGGACAATCCTCTATGGCTACACCTTC
few	TRBV5-6	TRBJ1-4	TRBD1	CASSTGTGGEGEKLFF	TGTGCCAGCAGCACCGGGACAGGGGGCGAGGGTGAAAAACTGTTTTTT
-	TRBV5-5	TRBJ1-2	-	CASTPLRVWYGYTF	TGTGCCAGCACCCCCCTTCGGGTATGGTATGGCTACACCTTC
-	TRBV6-5	TRBJ2-2	TRBD1	CASGRGRQNTGELFF	TGTGCCAGCGGCAGGGGGAGACAGAACACCGGGGAGCTGTTTTTT
-	TRBV3-1/TRBV3-2	TRBJ1-4	-	CASSQENGRSNEKLFF	TGTGCCAGCAGCCAAGAGAATGGCAGGTCTAATGAAAAACTGTTTTTT
-	TRBV7-9	TRBJ1-4	-	CASSLDGGGDEKLFF	TGTGCCAGCAGCTTAGACGGGGGAGGTGATGAAAAACTGTTTTTT
-	TRBV18	TRBJ1-5	-	CASSPSEYSNQPQHF	TGTGCCAGCTCACCATCGGAGTATAGCAATCAGCCCCAGCATTTT
-	TRBV4-2	TRBJ2-7	TRBD2	CASSRGPGGAAYEQYF	TGTGCCAGCAGCCGGGGACCGGGGGGGGCGGCATACGAGCAGTACTTC
-	TRBV18	TRBJ1-5	-	CASSRGQKSNQPQHF	TGTGCCAGCTCACGAGGACAGAAGAGCAATCAGCCCCAGCATTTT
-	TRBV19	TRBJ1-5	-	CASSILNQPQHF	TGTGCCAGTAGTATATTAAATCAGCCCCAGCATTTT
few	TRBV25-1	TRBJ1-1	-	CASSEQGVTEAFF	TGTGCCAGCAGTGAGCAGGGTGTCACTGAAGCTTTCTTT
-	TRBV12-3/TRBV12-4	TRBJ1-1	-	CASRHRQNTEAFF	TGTGCCAGCAGGCACCGACAGAACACTGAAGCTTTCTTT
-	TRBV27	TRBJ1-2	-	CASSSSWGSLGANYGYTF	TGTGCCAGCAGTTCATCTTGGGGCAGCCTAGGGGCCAACTATGGCTACACCTTC
-	TRBV19	TRBJ1-1	-	CASSSGQKNTEAFF	TGTGCCAGTAGTAGCGGACAGAAGAACACTGAAGCTTTCTTT
once	TRBV6-2/TRBV6-3	TRBJ2-5	TRBD2	CASSQTSGGFETQYF	TGTGCCAGCAGTCAGACTAGCGGGGGGTTTGAGACCCAGTACTTC
once	TRBV19	TRBJ2-7	-	CASSEDTTYEQYF	TGTGCCAGTAGCGAGGACACGACCTACGAGCAGTACTTC
-	TRBV6-5	TRBJ1-2	-	CASSWAGGPFDGYTF	TGTGCCAGCAGCTGGGCGGGAGGACCCTTTGATGGCTACACCTTC
-	TRBV6-5	TRBJ1-2	TRBD1	CASSSGQGYGYTF	TGTGCCAGCAGTTCGGGACAGGGGTATGGCTACACCTTC
-	TRBV5-4	TRBJ1-2	TRBD1	CASSPVTGGNYGYTF	TGTGCCAGCAGTCCCGTTACAGGGGGAAACTATGGCTACACCTTC
-	TRBV5-1	TRBJ2-3	-	CASFKERSTDTQYF	TGCGCCAGCTTTAAAGAGCGCAGCACAGATACGCAGTATTTT
-	TRBV7-8	TRBJ2-5	TRBD1	CASSRTGEKETQYF	TGTGCCAGCAGCCGGACAGGGGAAAAAGAGACCCAGTACTTC
-	TRBV19	TRBJ2-3	TRBD2	CASRPLAGGPGTDTQYF	TGTGCCAGTAGACCACTAGCGGGGGGGCCGGGCACAGATACGCAGTATTTT
-	TRBV30	TRBJ2-3	-	CAWQTLGGTDTQYF	TGTGCCTGGCAGACGTTGGGCGGCACAGATACGCAGTATTTT
-	TRBV7-9	TRBJ2-1	TRBD1	CASSLGTGLFDEQFF	TGTGCCAGCAGCTTAGGGACAGGGCTGTTCGATGAGCAGTTCTTC
-	TRBV13	TRBJ2-5	TRBD2	CASRLAGTGETQYF	TGTGCCAGTAGACTAGCGGGGACGGGAGAGACCCAGTACTTC
-	TRBV20-1	TRBJ2-7	-	CSARDDEQYF	TGCAGTGCTAGAGACGACGAGCAGTACTTC
-	TRBV7-6	TRBJ1-2	-	CASSAGETYGYTF	TGTGCCAGCAGCGCCGGGGAGACCTATGGCTACACCTTC
-	TRBV9	TRBJ1-6	-	CASSVEDSRVNSPLHF	TGTGCCAGCAGCGTAGAGGACAGTCGCGTTAATTCACCCCTCCACTTT
-	TRBV7-9	TRBJ2-2	-	CASSSQGLGLFGELFF	TGTGCCAGCAGCTCCCAGGGGTTGGGCCTTTTCGGGGAGCTGTTTTTT
-	TRBV7-9	TRBJ2-7	TRBD1	CASSYRTGGYEQYF	TGTGCCAGCAGCTATAGGACAGGGGGATACGAGCAGTACTTC
-	TRBV5-4	TRBJ2-1	TRBD2	CASGSGGSRSYNEQFF	TGTGCCAGCGGGTCGGGGGGATCACGGTCCTACAATGAGCAGTTCTTC
-	TRBV28	TRBJ1-2	-	CASTPDRGGSGYTF	TGTGCCAGCACCCCTGATCGGGGGGGCAGCGGCTACACCTTC